The sequence of this T cell receptor beta chain was determined in a study of shared clonotypes between healthy human individuals. The overall study: Per donor, CD8 memory used one plate, CD8 naive used two, CD4 memory used three and CD4 naive used three.

Naive CD8 cells comprised CD45RO-negative, CCR7-positively selected cells, excluding terminally differentiated effector memory CD45RA+ cells. CDR3 length: 18 amino acids. Germline V lookup: CDR1 MNHEY, CDR2 SMNVEV (reference sequence). Trimming cost V 3 bases and J 1 base, with 19 bases left between them. Generated by immunoSEQ multiplex PCR, the TCRdb table keeps only in-frame clones and is missing some. The sample includes about 820,000 clones, around 93% of them seen just once. This chain connects TRBV27 to TRBJ1-3; possible D gene TRBD1, 6 bases. This TCR was recovered from a man aged 30 to 45 in good health. The sample taken for sequencing was naive CD8+ T cells sorted from blood. The DNA for the CDR3 is TGTGCCAGCAGTTTGTCCCCTGTCAGGGGCCCATCTGGAAACACCATATATTTT. Its protein is CASSLSPVRGPSGNTIYF.